This TCR beta chain was recovered during a study of cytotoxic CD8 clonotypes in ibrutinib-treated CLL (TCRdb year 2021). The study in broad terms: The cohort was composed of ten to eleven relapsed/refractory and fewer than 16 treatment-naive patients; IGHV unmutated status was identified in roughly 17 patients. Patients were still on ibrutinib when every remission and progressive disease sample was collected. Cryopreserved peripheral blood mononuclear cells were obtained before treatment, at response, and at either sustained remission or disease progression. Longitudinal samples were obtainable from about 30% of the roughly 86 participants in the trial. Response samples were taken after a median of approximately eleven months on treatment, ranging from about 6 to 40 months. Partial responses were observed in roughly 24 patients and complete responses in 2; after a median follow-up of around 64 months, remission was maintained in 14 patients and progression was observed in roughly 12. An average of 255,043 productive templates and approximately 91,000 productive rearrangements was obtained per sample. Beyond this particular receptor, the publication reports: Public clonotypes were rare and either contracted or stayed stable during treatment, and the rise in clonality at ibrutinib response reflected the expansion of private clonotypes. Baseline clonality was found to be higher than that of age-matched healthy donors and was strongly correlated with circulating CD8+ T-cell counts. Sustained-remission and progressing patients did not have matched sampling times, and lymph node repertoires were not examined. Clonality increased at ibrutinib response, stayed stable in sustained remission, and fell back toward baseline at progression.

V has 0 bases trimmed and J has 6 bases trimmed; junction bases matching no gene number 17. Based on the germline V gene (reference sequence), the CDR1 and CDR2 sequences are SGHNT and YYREEE. Inclusive of the bounding cysteine and phenylalanine, the CDR3 is 20 residues long. Left in the record is the CDR3 DNA by itself, 60 bases read in frame from the first base. The time point label of this sample denotes: approximately 25 months on ibrutinib. For TCR beta library preparation, roughly 2.1 micrograms of genomic DNA was extracted from cryopreserved PBMCs. Longitudinal blood samples from CLL patients on ibrutinib monotherapy underwent high-throughput TCR beta sequencing. The patients were enrolled in a single-center, open-label phase 2 trial of ibrutinib monotherapy. In regard to this clone: It lacks a known antigen. No much larger clone exists at a distance of one base, and base qualities are not known.

A MiSeq instrument was used for deep resolution sequencing, which targeted depths ranging from 1 in 1 million up to 1 in 200,000 T cells, with coverage averaging 10x for each clonotype. The immunoSEQ hsTCRB Kit was used to generate the TCR beta libraries. The study's processing was this. Data were analyzed with ImmunoSEQ Data Assistant and ImmunoSEQ Analyzer, with V, D and J genes assigned per IMGT definitions. Clonality, which ranges from 0 to 1, was calculated as one minus the normalized Shannon entropy of productive rearrangement frequencies. Only overrepresented clonotypes making up at least 0.05% of each patient's repertoire were included in the public clonotype analysis. Some 13 age-matched healthy donor repertoires from immuneACCESS served as clonality controls. Entries here come from immuneACCESS through TCRdb and include only in-frame sequences with V and J called. Some clones fail to appear in such tables; in the studies checked, an unresolved V gene covers under half of the shortfall, and the cause of the remainder is unknown. V, J and clone size were drawn from that table, and D and trimming were deduced from the DNA. This sample is represented by 76,000 or so clones; roughly 80% of them were singletons. The top ten hold around 37% of the sample.

The chain links TRBV5-4 with TRBJ2-5; 13 central nucleotides agree with TRBD2. The sequence was collected from a human donor with chronic lymphocytic leukemia. The sample consisted of PBMCs, taken after 24 months of ibrutinib treatment. The CDR3 protein sequence reads: CASSLGPARRGTSGTQTQYF. The nucleotides read TGTGCCAGCAGCTTGGGCCCCGCACGGCGAGGGACTAGCGGGACGCAGACCCAGTACTTC.